This TCR beta chain was documented in a study of T cells after yellow fever vaccination. TCRdb re-called the 5' RACE reads through MiXCR, storing one row per CDR3 protein. The sample consists of 300,000 to 450,000 distinct CDR3 sequences, about 7.8% of them appearing once. This sequence was found in a man aged 18 to 30 who received the YFV17D yellow fever vaccine. The source material was PBMCs, sampled about 41 days after the first yellow fever vaccination.

CDR3: CASSETDRDSSYEQYF. CDR3 DNA sequence: TGTGCCAGCAGTGAAACCGACCGGGACAGCTCCTACGAGCAGTACTTC. The chain is built from TRBV25-1 and TRBJ2-7; 7 bases line up with TRBD1. V shed 2 bases, J shed 0 bases, and the junction held 7 bases outside the gene matches. This CDR3 region has 16 residues. Germline V gives CDR1 MGHDK, CDR2 SYGVNS.